This T cell receptor (beta chain) originates from a study of blood T cells in healthy people across ages. This clonotype occurred many times. Collection of around 10 milliliters of peripheral blood was performed for each donor. Combining a sample-barcoded 5' primer with a J-beta primer mix, a second PCR ran for about 6 to 11 cycles. TCRdb re-called the 5' RACE reads with MiXCR, one entry per CDR3 protein. The table includes 600,000 or so distinct CDR3 sequences, under 30% detected once. V gave up 0 bases and J gave up 0 bases, with 9 bases separating them. Germline CDR1 LNHNV, CDR2 YYDKDF (reference sequence). The CDR3 runs 15 residues.

The specimen was blood. The TCR originated in a woman over 75 in good health. The gene calls are TRBV15 and TRBJ2-7; D ambiguous. CDR3 region: CATSRDLTDSYEQYF. The CDR3 DNA reads TGTGCCACCAGCAGAGATTTGACGGACTCCTACGAGCAGTACTTC.